The 25 T cell receptor beta chains reported below all come from one sample, sequenced in a study of cytotoxic CD8 clonotypes in ibrutinib-treated CLL. TCRdb's table, derived via immunoSEQ multiplex PCR, lists solely in-frame clones and lacks some. This table has tens of thousands of clones, about 86% appearing once. Sequenced here: PBMCs, sampled before ibrutinib treatment. The receptors were sampled from a human donor with chronic lymphocytic leukemia.

The chain couples TRBV10-3 to TRBJ1-5, with D unclear. V was pared by 6 bases and J by 4 bases, with 13 bases between. Germline-derived CDR1 and CDR2 are ENHRY and SYGVKD. There are 14 residues in the CDR3. CDR3 in amino acids: CAIRGSIGNQPQHF. CDR3 in DNA: TGTGCCATCAGGGGGTCCATCGGAAATCAGCCCCAGCATTTT.

The V and J genes are TRBV27 and TRBJ2-3; 8 bases align to TRBD1. The CDR3 is 18 residues long. Germline assignment: CDR1 MNHEY and CDR2 SMNVEV (reference sequence). V lost 4 bases to trimming and J lost 0 bases; unmatched junction nucleotides: 12. CDR3 sequence (DNA): TGTGCCAGCAGTTCGACCTGGACAGGGATTGTGAGCACAGATACGCAGTATTTT. Residues: CASSSTWTGIVSTDTQYF.

This clone was observed many times. The V gene is TRBV19, the J gene TRBJ1-1, with D unclear. Germline values: CDR1 LNHDA, CDR2 SQIVND (reference sequence). The CDR3 runs 15 residues. The ends were cut back, 5 bases at V and 3 bases at J, with 16 bases in the middle. The CDR3 region is CASSSWTGWHTEAFF. Written as DNA, the CDR3 is TGTGCCAGTAGTTCCTGGACGGGGTGGCACACTGAAGCTTTCTTT.

The chain is built from TRBV2 and TRBJ2-7, with 9 bases aligning to TRBD2. The CDR3 loop spans 13 amino acids. Germline CDR1 reads SNHLY; CDR2 reads FYNNEI. J lost 3 bases, V lost 8 bases, and 5 bases had no gene match. The CDR3 sequence is CASRGTSFYEQYF. In DNA, the CDR3 is TGTGCCAGCCGTGGGACTAGCTTCTACGAGCAGTACTTC.

This clone occurred once. This chain connects TRBV5-1 to TRBJ2-2; the D is unclear. Germline V gene sequence: CDR1 SGHRS, CDR2 YFSETQ. The CDR3 consists of 15 residues. The germline V and J ends were trimmed by 0 bases and 2 bases, with 8 bases remaining between them. CDR3 bases: TGCGCCAGCAGCTTGGTACAGAGTAACACCGGGGAGCTGTTTTTT. This codes for CASSLVQSNTGELFF.

The chain joins TRBV10-2 to TRBJ2-7, with 8 bases aligning to TRBD1. Germline V CDR1 and CDR2: WSHSY, SAAADI. The trim removed 6 bases at V and 3 bases at J, leaving 1 base unmatched. The CDR3 contains 12 residues. The CDR3 protein is CASRGQDYEQYF. In DNA, the CDR3 is TGCGCCAGCAGGGGACAGGACTACGAGCAGTACTTC.

The table lists this clone with many counts. The rearrangement links TRBV28 to TRBJ1-4; tentative D call: TRBD1 (6 bases). The CDR3 contains 16 residues. Germline V gene lookup returns CDR1 MDHEN and CDR2 SYDVKM. Trimming left V 5 bases short and J 5 bases short, with 18 bases between. The CDR3 bases are TGTGCCAGCAGTGCCCTCCTACAGGGTCCCAATGAAAAACTGTTTTTT. Amino acids: CASSALLQGPNEKLFF.

The V gene is TRBV28, the J gene TRBJ1-5, with D tentatively TRBD1 (5 bases). V was shortened by 6 bases and J by 5 bases, with 17 bases between the two germline ends. The CDR3 sequence is 15 residues long. Germline V gives CDR1 MDHEN, CDR2 SYDVKM. The CDR3 coding sequence is TGTGCCAGCAGACCCTTTGCAGGGTCCCATCAGCCCCAGCATTTT. Its translation is CASRPFAGSHQPQHF.

The chain joins TRBV7-3 to TRBJ2-5, with TRBD1 matching 7 bases. This CDR3 has 15 residues. V dropped 0 bases and J dropped 4; count of bases not matched to a gene: 5. The V gene's germline CDR1 is SGHTA and CDR2 FQGTGA. The CDR3 nucleotides read TGTGCCAGCAGCTTAACAGACAGGGTGCGAGAGACCCAGTACTTC. Translated, it gives CASSLTDRVRETQYF.

The rearrangement joins TRBV9 to TRBJ1-2; D not resolved. Trimming left V 6 bases short and J 3 bases short, with 6 bases between. The CDR3 sequence is 11 residues long. Germline V gene data show CDR1 as SGDLS and CDR2 as YYNGEE. The CDR3: CASTVDYGYTF. CDR3 DNA: TGTGCCAGCACTGTCGACTATGGCTACACCTTC.

The rearrangement links TRBV2 to TRBJ1-1, with TRBD1 matching over 9 bases. Looked up from germline, CDR1 is SNHLY and CDR2 is FYNNEI. The junction had 3 bases not matched to a gene; V was cut back by 4 bases and J by 3 bases. The CDR3 length is 14 residues. CDR3 nucleotides: TGTGCCAGCAGTGTAAGGACAGGGGACACTGAAGCTTTCTTT. Amino acid sequence: CASSVRTGDTEAFF.

The table lists this clone with many counts. The chain is built from TRBV6-6 and TRBJ2-2; the match to TRBD2 covers 8 bases. This CDR3 is 15 amino acids long. The germline CDR1 and CDR2 sequences are MNHNY and SVGAGI (reference sequence). With V trimmed by 6 bases and J by 6 bases, 9 bases remained unmatched. The CDR3 DNA reads as TGTGCCAGCAGCCAGCGGGAGACAATTGCCGGGGAGCTGTTTTTT. As protein: CASSQRETIAGELFF.

Only a few counts were recorded for this clone. The V gene is TRBV27, the J gene TRBJ1-3; 7 nucleotides align to TRBD1. The trim removed 6 bases at V and 0 bases at J, leaving 11 bases unmatched. The CDR3 runs 17 residues. Per germline, CDR1 MNHEY and CDR2 SMNVEV (reference sequence). CDR3 in amino acids: CASSPWGGQFSGNTIYF. In nucleotides, the CDR3 is TGTGCCAGCAGCCCATGGGGGGGACAGTTCTCTGGAAACACCATATATTTT.

In its sample, this clone is medium-sized. The chain combines TRBV5-1 with TRBJ2-1, with 10 bases fitting TRBD2. The V gene's germline CDR1 is SGHRS and CDR2 YFSETQ. The J segment lost 7 bases and the V segment lost 1 base, leaving 5 bases of the junction unmatched. The CDR3 is 15 amino acids. CDR3: CASSLKLAGENEQFF. CDR3 sequence (DNA): TGCGCCAGCAGCTTGAAGCTAGCGGGAGAAAATGAGCAGTTCTTC.

This chain uses TRBV5-5 with TRBJ2-3; 8 nucleotides line up with TRBD2. The CDR3 is 17 residues long. Germline lookup yields CDR1 SGHKS and CDR2 YYEKEE (reference sequence). Germline trimming cut 2 bases from V and 2 bases from J; bases unmatched to any gene: 10. CDR3 amino acids: CASSLKTGGPPTDTQYF. The CDR3 coding sequence is TGTGCCAGCAGCTTAAAGACGGGAGGGCCCCCCACAGATACGCAGTATTTT.

The chain combines TRBV7-2 with TRBJ2-4; possible D gene TRBD2, 6 bases. Germline CDR1 is SGHTA and CDR2 is FQGNSA. The CDR3 consists of 17 residues. V was clipped by 1 base and J by 4 bases, with 17 bases between them. The CDR3 bases are TGTGCCAGCAGCTTAGGCTGGACTACCCCAGAAAAAAACATTCAGTACTTC. It codes for CASSLGWTTPEKNIQYF.

This sequence joins TRBV5-6 and TRBJ2-5; D may be TRBD1 or TRBD2 (5 bases each). The V and J ends lost 0 bases and 3 bases respectively, with 6 bases between them. Germline lookup yields CDR1 SGHDT and CDR2 YYEEEE. The CDR3 has 13 residues. This CDR3 is CASSLVGEETQYF. The CDR3 DNA sequence: TGTGCCAGCAGCTTGGTGGGGGAAGAGACCCAGTACTTC.

The chain employs TRBV27 and TRBJ2-2, with 7 nucleotides matching TRBD2. This CDR3 contains 14 residues. V lost 6 bases and J lost 3; bases outside the gene matches: 4. Germline V lookup: CDR1 MNHEY, CDR2 SMNVEV (reference sequence). The CDR3 DNA follows: TGTGCCAGCAGGGGCGGGAGATACACCGGGGAGCTGTTTTTT. Translated: CASRGGRYTGELFF.

The chain has TRBV5-1 and TRBJ2-5; perhaps TRBD2 as D (6 bases). Deletions cut 4 bases from V and 4 bases from J, with 11 bases between. Germline lookup yields CDR1 SGHRS and CDR2 YFSETQ. This CDR3 contains 13 residues. The CDR3 DNA is TGCGCCAGCAGCGCCCGCGGGGTAGAGACCCAGTACTTC. This codes for CASSARGVETQYF.

J is TRBJ2-7 and V is TRBV27; 7 bases line up with TRBD2. The CDR3 length is 18 residues. CDR1 MNHEY and CDR2 SMNVEV come from the germline V gene (reference sequence). Trimming removed 0 bases from V and 4 bases from J; junction bases left unmatched: 15. The CDR3 region is CASSLSTLGLVGNYEQYF. CDR3 nucleotides: TGTGCCAGCAGTTTATCGACCCTCGGACTAGTGGGTAATTACGAGCAGTACTTC.

V and J are TRBV25-1 and TRBJ2-1, with 7 bases identical to TRBD2. The ends lost 3 bases at V and 8 bases at J; junction bases unmatched: 4. This CDR3 is 13 amino acids long. Germline loops: CDR1 MGHDK, CDR2 SYGVNS. Here the CDR3 reads CASSDRLADEQFF. DNA for the CDR3: TGTGCCAGCAGTGATCGTCTAGCGGATGAGCAGTTCTTC. The full variable domain, with the rest looked up from reference TRBV25-1 and TRBJ2-1, is EADIYQTPRYLVIGTGKKITLECSQTMGHDKMYWYQQDPGMELHLIHYSYGVNSTEKGDLSSESTVSRIRTEHFPLTLESARPSHTSQYLCASSDRLADEQFFGPGTRLTVL.

The DNA for the CDR3 is TGTGCCAGCAGTGGGGTCCAAGTCGGCAATCAGCCCCAGCATTTT. Protein sequence: CASSGVQVGNQPQHF. The rearrangement joins TRBV6-1 to TRBJ1-5; no firm D call. Germline V gives CDR1 MNHNS, CDR2 SASEGT. With 4 bases removed from V and 2 bases from J, the gap between germline ends came to 12 bases. The CDR3 contains 15 residues.

The genes are TRBV2 and TRBJ2-7; D gene ambiguous. CDR1 is SNHLY and CDR2 is FYNNEI in the germline V gene. V was shortened by 6 bases and J by 5 bases, with 11 bases between the two germline ends. There are 12 residues in the CDR3. The CDR3 sequence is CASRTAVDEQYF. As DNA, the CDR3 is TGTGCCAGCAGGACCGCTGTAGACGAGCAGTACTTC.

The rearrangement joins TRBV7-6 to TRBJ2-2; 9 bases fit TRBD1. Per the germline V gene, CDR1 is SGHVS and CDR2 is FNYEAQ. The J segment lost 7 bases and the V segment lost 1 base, leaving 7 bases of the junction unmatched. The CDR3 is 16 residues long. The DNA of the CDR3 is TGTGCCAGCAGCTTAGTACAGGGGGCGAATAACGGGGAGCTGTTTTTT. It translates to CASSLVQGANNGELFF.

This clone showed up just once. The CDR3: CASSPTVNSYEQYF. For the CDR3, the DNA is TGTGCCAGCTCACCGACAGTTAACTCCTACGAGCAGTACTTC. The chain uses TRBV18 and TRBJ2-7, with D possibly TRBD1 on 5 matching bases. This CDR3 has 14 amino acids. Trimming removed 3 bases from V and 0 bases from J, with 9 bases in between. Germline loops: CDR1 KGHSH, CDR2 LQKENI.